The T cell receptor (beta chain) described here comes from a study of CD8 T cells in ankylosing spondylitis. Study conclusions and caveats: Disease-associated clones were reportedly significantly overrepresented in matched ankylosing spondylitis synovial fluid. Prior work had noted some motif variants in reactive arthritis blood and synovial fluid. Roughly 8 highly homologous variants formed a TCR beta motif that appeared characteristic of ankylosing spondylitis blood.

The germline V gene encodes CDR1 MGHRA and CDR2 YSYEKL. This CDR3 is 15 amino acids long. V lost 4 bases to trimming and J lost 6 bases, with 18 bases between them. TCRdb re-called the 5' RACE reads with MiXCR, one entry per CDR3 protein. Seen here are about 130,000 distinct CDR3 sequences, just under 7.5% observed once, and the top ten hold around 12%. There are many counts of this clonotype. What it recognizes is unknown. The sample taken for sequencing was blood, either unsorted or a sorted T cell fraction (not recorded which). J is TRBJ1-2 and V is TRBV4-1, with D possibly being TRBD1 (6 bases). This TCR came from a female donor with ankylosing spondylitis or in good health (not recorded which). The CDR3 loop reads CASSRTDSVPDGYTF. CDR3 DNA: TGCGCCAGCAGCCGAACGGACAGTGTACCTGATGGCTACACCTTC.